This is a list of T cell receptor beta chains from one sample in a study of siplizumab effects on memory and regulatory T cells. The repertoire was sequenced with immunoSEQ multiplex PCR; TCRdb's copy has only in-frame clones and lacks some. The sample holds under 95,000 clones; 94% are singletons and the top ten take over 0.25%. The sequenced sample was non-Treg CD4+ T cells sorted from blood. The receptors were gathered from a human donor in good health. The CDR3 runs from the conserved cysteine through the conserved F or W. A D gene is named only where the DNA matches it firmly. Clone size appears in some rows only: once, few, many, or a class for an expanded clone.

-	TRBJ1-2	TRBV13	-	TGTGCCAGCAGCGCCGTTTGGCAGGGCCCTTACTATGGCTACACCTTC	CASSAVWQGPYYGYTF
-	TRBJ2-1	TRBV9	-	TGTGCCAGCAGCGTTTTGCGGGATTACTCCTACAATGAGCAGTTCTTC	CASSVLRDYSYNEQFF
TRBD1	TRBJ2-7	TRBV5-6	-	TGTGCCAGCAGCTTCAGGGGGTCCTACGAGCAGTACTTC	CASSFRGSYEQYF
-	TRBJ1-2	TRBV20-1	-	TGCAGTGCAAGAGATCATGGCTACACCTTC	CSARDHGYTF
TRBD1	TRBJ2-2	TRBV10-3	-	TGTGCCATCAGGGGACAGGGGGCGAGCACCGGGGAGCTGTTTTTT	CAIRGQGASTGELFF
-	TRBJ1-1	TRBV5-1	-	TGCGCCAGCAGCTGGGGGGGCAGCCCCTCGAAGGAAGCTTTCTTT	CASSWGGSPSKEAFF
-	TRBJ2-7	TRBV5-1	-	TGCGCCAGCAGCTTGGAGTCGGCGGAACCCTACGAGCAGTACTTC	CASSLESAEPYEQYF
-	TRBJ2-3	TRBV7-3	-	TGTGCCAGCAGCTTAAACAATCGGGGCACAGATACGCAGTATTTT	CASSLNNRGTDTQYF
TRBD2	TRBJ2-3	TRBV9	-	TGTGCCAGCAGCGTGGGGACTAGCGGGACTAGCACAGATACGCAGTATTTT	CASSVGTSGTSTDTQYF
-	TRBJ1-2	TRBV18	-	TGTGCCAGCTCCTCCTCGGGAGCTAACTATGGCTACACCTTC	CASSSSGANYGYTF
-	TRBJ1-1	TRBV5-1	-	TGCGCCAGCAGCCTTGACCCGAACACTGAAGCTTTCTTT	CASSLDPNTEAFF
-	TRBJ2-7	TRBV6-6	-	TGTGCCAGCGGCTCACATGCGAGTATCGCCTACGAGCAGTACTTC	CASGSHASIAYEQYF
TRBD1	TRBJ1-2	TRBV9	-	TGTGCCAGCAGCGCATGGGGACAGGGAGTTCCTGGCTACACCTTC	CASSAWGQGVPGYTF
-	TRBJ1-1	TRBV19	-	TGTGCCAGTAGTATAAGTATCTCTGAAGCTTTCTTT	CASSISISEAFF
-	TRBJ2-6	TRBV7-9	once	TGTGCCAGCAGCTTAGGAGGGGTATCAGGGGCCAACGTCCTGACTTTC	CASSLGGVSGANVLTF
-	TRBJ1-1	TRBV6-5	-	TGTGCCAGCAGTTACTTCCCAGGGATGAACACTGAAGCTTTCTTT	CASSYFPGMNTEAFF
-	TRBJ2-5	TRBV19	-	TGTGCCAGTAGTATGGCACGCACAGGGAAGTGGGAGACCCAGTACTTC	CASSMARTGKWETQYF
-	TRBJ2-1	TRBV5-1	-	TGCGCCAGCAGCTACGGGGACCGAAATGAGCAGTTCTTC	CASSYGDRNEQFF
-	TRBJ2-7	TRBV7-8	once	TGTGCCAGCAGCGAGCACAGGGCCAAACCCTCCTACGAGCAGTACTTC	CASSEHRAKPSYEQYF
-	TRBJ1-6	TRBV7-8	-	TGTGCCAGCACCCCCGCCCTCCGGTCACCCCTCCACTTT	CASTPALRSPLHF
-	TRBJ2-5	TRBV7-2	-	TGTGCCAGCAGCCTCGGGCTAGGGGAGACCCAGTACTTC	CASSLGLGETQYF
TRBD1	TRBJ2-1	TRBV7-2	once	TGTGCCAGCAGGGCTAATGGGGGGACAGGGGGCAGGCAGCAGTTCTTC	CASRANGGTGGRQQFF
-	TRBJ2-2	TRBV9	-	TGTGCCAGCAGCGCGGGGACGATTGGAATCGGGGAGCTGTTTTTT	CASSAGTIGIGELFF
TRBD2	TRBJ2-3	TRBV9	-	TGTGCCAGCAGCTTCGGACTAGCGGGAGCGGGAGATACGCAGTATTTT	CASSFGLAGAGDTQYF
TRBD1	TRBJ2-2	TRBV29-1	-	TGCAGCGTTTCACAGACAGGGGGTGCGGGGGAGCTGTTTTTT	CSVSQTGGAGELFF
TRBD1	TRBJ1-6	TRBV5-4	-	TGTGCCAGCAGCTTGCAGGGGGCTTTGGGTTCACCCCTCCACTTT	CASSLQGALGSPLHF
-	TRBJ2-1	TRBV15	-	TGTGCCACCAGCAGAGATAGACTAGTCCCGTTCTTC	CATSRDRLVPFF
TRBD1	TRBJ2-3	TRBV6-5	-	TGTGCCACCCAGGGGGGCACAGATACGCAGTATTTT	CATQGGTDTQYF
TRBD2	TRBJ2-3	TRBV7-2	-	TGTGCCAGCAGCCCAGGACTAGCGGGAGGGCCAGGCACAGATACGCAGTATTTT	CASSPGLAGGPGTDTQYF
-	TRBJ2-7	TRBV7-4	-	TGTGCCAGCAGCTTAGTTGAGGGCCCTCCCTACGAGCAGTACTTC	CASSLVEGPPYEQYF
-	TRBJ2-1	TRBV6-5	-	TGTGCCAGCAGTTACTCGTCGGGGTTTGAGCAGTTCTTC	CASSYSSGFEQFF
-	TRBJ2-7	TRBV28	-	TGTGCCAGCAGTTTTGGACAGAGCATCGAGCAGTACTTC	CASSFGQSIEQYF
-	TRBJ1-2	TRBV4-1	-	TGCGCCAGCAGCCAAGGCAGGCGTGTCTATGGCTACACCTTC	CASSQGRRVYGYTF
TRBD2	TRBJ2-1	TRBV7-9	-	TGTGCCAGCAGCTTAGCTAGTCTAGCGGGAGGGAAAAACAATGAGCAGTTCTTC	CASSLASLAGGKNNEQFF
-	TRBJ1-5	TRBV19	-	TGTGCCAGTAGTATGTCGCCGGGGAATCAGCCCCAGCATTTT	CASSMSPGNQPQHF
-	TRBJ2-7	TRBV18	-	TGTGCCAGCTCACCGGCCGGGGTCGAGCAGTACTTC	CASSPAGVEQYF
-	TRBJ2-1	TRBV19	-	TGTGCCTTCCCTACAGCGAGGTTGGATGAGCAGTTCTTC	CAFPTARLDEQFF
-	TRBJ2-3	TRBV10-3	-	TGTGCCATGTCCGAGGGGGCAGATACGCAGTATTTT	CAMSEGADTQYF
-	TRBJ1-5	TRBV4-1	-	TGCGCCAGCAGCCCGGTGCTGACAGGTACTAGCAATCAGCCCCAGCATTTT	CASSPVLTGTSNQPQHF
-	TRBJ1-2	TRBV7-2	-	TGTGCCAGCAGCCCGGACAGTTATAACTATGGCTACACCTTC	CASSPDSYNYGYTF
TRBD2	TRBJ2-2	TRBV7-9	-	TGTGCCAGCAGGGGAGGGCGCGGGACCGGGGAGCTGTTTTTT	CASRGGRGTGELFF
TRBD1	TRBJ1-1	TRBV19	-	TGTGCCAGTAGACCGGACAGGATCGCCACTGAAGCTTTCTTT	CASRPDRIATEAFF
-	TRBJ1-1	TRBV7-2	-	TGTGCCAGCAGCTCGAAAAGGACAGACACTGAAGCTTTCTTT	CASSSKRTDTEAFF
-	TRBJ1-1	TRBV27	-	TGTGCCAGCAGTCGTTTAGGCCCAAGGATCGCTGAAGCTTTCTTT	CASSRLGPRIAEAFF
-	TRBJ2-1	TRBV9	-	TGTGCCAGCAGCCGTAGAAGAGCGGACGGATCCTACAATGAGCAGTTCTTC	CASSRRRADGSYNEQFF
TRBD2	TRBJ2-3	TRBV2	once	TGTGCCAGCAGTAAAGGGGCGGGGGGGCGGACAGATACGCAGTATTTT	CASSKGAGGRTDTQYF
-	TRBJ2-7	TRBV11-2	-	TGTGCCAGCAGCTTAGGCAGGGGGGGCTACGAGCAGTACTTC	CASSLGRGGYEQYF
-	TRBJ1-2	TRBV6-5	once	TGTGCCAGCAGTTACACGGGGACCGCGCTTCTCGGCTACACCTTC	CASSYTGTALLGYTF
TRBD1	TRBJ2-3	TRBV6-6	once	TGTGCCAGCAGTTACGGGGCAGGGGGATTAGATACGCAGTATTTT	CASSYGAGGLDTQYF
-	TRBJ2-7	TRBV5-1	-	TGCGCCAGTAAACAGGGTGCGTACTGGGACGAGCAGTACTTC	CASKQGAYWDEQYF
-	TRBJ2-6	TRBV6-5	-	TGTGCCAGCAGTTACCGGTCTGGGGCCAACGTCCTGACTTTC	CASSYRSGANVLTF
TRBD2	TRBJ2-7	TRBV18	-	TGTGCCAGCTCACCAGGGACTAGCGGGGTCGAGCAGTACTTC	CASSPGTSGVEQYF
TRBD2	TRBJ2-7	TRBV30	-	TGTGCCTGGAGTGTACGCCCAAGTCGCGGGGGGATGTACGAGCAGTACTTC	CAWSVRPSRGGMYEQYF
-	TRBJ1-5	TRBV18	-	TGTGCCAGCTCACCACCGAAAACGGGGGGCGTTCAGCCCCAGCATTTT	CASSPPKTGGVQPQHF
TRBD2	TRBJ2-1	TRBV18	-	TGTGCCAGCTCACCAATACTAGCGGGATATGAGCAGTTCTTC	CASSPILAGYEQFF
TRBD1	TRBJ1-3	TRBV5-1	-	TGCGCCAGCAGCTTGGGACAGGGCCACTCTGGAAACACCATATATTTT	CASSLGQGHSGNTIYF
-	TRBJ1-2	TRBV27	-	TGTGCCAGCAGTTTATCGGGGCAAATACTCTATGGCTACACCTTC	CASSLSGQILYGYTF